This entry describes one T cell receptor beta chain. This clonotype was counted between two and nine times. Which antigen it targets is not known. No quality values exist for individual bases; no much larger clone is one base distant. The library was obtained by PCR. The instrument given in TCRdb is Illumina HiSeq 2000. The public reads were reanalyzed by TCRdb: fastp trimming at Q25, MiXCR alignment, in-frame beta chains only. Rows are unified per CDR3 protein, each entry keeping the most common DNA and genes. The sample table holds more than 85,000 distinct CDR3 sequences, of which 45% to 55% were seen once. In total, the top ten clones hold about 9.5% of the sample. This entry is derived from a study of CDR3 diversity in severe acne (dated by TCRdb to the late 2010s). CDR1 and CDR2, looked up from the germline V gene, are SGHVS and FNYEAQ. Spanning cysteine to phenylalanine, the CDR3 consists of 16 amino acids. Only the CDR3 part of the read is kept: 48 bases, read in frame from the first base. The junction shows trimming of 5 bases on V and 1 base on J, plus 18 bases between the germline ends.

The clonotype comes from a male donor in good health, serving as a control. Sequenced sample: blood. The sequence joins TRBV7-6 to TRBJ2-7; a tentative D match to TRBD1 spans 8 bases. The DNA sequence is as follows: TGTGCCAGCAGCCAGGGGGCCCCTAGCGGTTCCTACGAGCAGTACTTC. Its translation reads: CASSQGAPSGSYEQYF.